This record concerns one TCR beta chain sequence. This specimen comes from a study of CD8+ T cells in alopecia areata. Extracted from the samples, RNA was reverse transcribed into cDNA to serve as the sequencing template. Clones were sequenced by immunoSEQ multiplex PCR, and TCRdb holds only the in-frame ones, with some missing. The sample carries 85,000 to 110,000 clones, about nine tenths recorded once. The V segment lost 5 bases and the J segment 5 bases; nucleotides outside the gene matches: 8. The CDR3 is 15 residues long. The V gene's germline CDR1 is SGHAT and CDR2 FQNNGV. Noted treatment: oral pan-JAK inhibitor, 5-10 mg twice daily.

This receptor was taken from a human donor with alopecia areata. The V and J genes are TRBV11-2 and TRBJ2-3; TRBD2 matches at 9 bases. The sequencing used CD8+ T cells sorted from blood, collected at week 34, from a patient treated with tofacitinib. CDR3 residues: CASSQGGLAIDTQYF. The CDR3 bases are TGTGCCAGCAGCCAGGGAGGACTAGCGATAGATACGCAGTATTTT.